This TCR beta chain emerged from a study of T cell responses to AZD1222 COVID-19 vaccine (dated by TCRdb to the early 2020s). Concerning the study at large: TCR sequencing covered more than 230 trial participants: around 210 given two doses of AZD1222 and approximately 25 given two doses of MenACWY control vaccine. Trial participants were enrolled by age into subgroups of 18-55, 56-69 and 70-plus years, and around 140, 26 and 57 TCR-sequenced participants, respectively, were included in these subgroups.

Broader findings and caveats from the paper: In the small 56-69-year group, the increase in depth fell short of significance, most likely because of low power. The vaccine-associated CD4 TCRs covered the entire spike protein, and the dominant responses fell in regions 160-218 and 743-854. Only five to seven AZD1222 recipients were SARS-CoV-2 seropositive at baseline, limiting conclusions about previously exposed vaccinees. After two AZD1222 doses, spike-specific TCR breadth and depth were significantly higher than at day 0 and than in MenACWY recipients. Reportedly, close to half of the unique spike-specific TCRs recognized epitopes lying outside the regions that are mutated in the B.1.351 and B.1.1.7 variants. Participants were mostly white British and included more females than males, and it was suggested by the authors that clonal diversity may have been underestimated. No day 14 peak-response samples were available, so repertoires were characterized only after the peak T cell response.

The CDR3 regions of human TCRbeta chains were analyzed by immunosequencing. Per the original workflow: Repertoire TCRs were checked for matches against a reference library of SARS-CoV-2-specific TCRs that had been generated using the MIRA antigen-specificity platform. Breadth was defined as the fraction of unique TCRs that were SARS-CoV-2-associated. Depth was defined as the fraction of total T cells that were SARS-CoV-2-associated. Each spike-specific TCR was assigned to its reactive spike region and to a CD4 or CD8 class using the MIRA data. Log10-transformed breadth and depth values were compared by one-way ANOVA with Sidak's multiple comparisons tests. The source is immuneACCESS, and TCRdb retained only in-frame sequences with V and J called. Part of the clones is not carried over; for the studies checked, unresolved V genes explain less than half of this, and the remainder is unexplained. That table supplies the V and J calls and clone size; D and trimming were determined from the DNA. The sample records 100,000 to 150,000 clones, about 79% of which are singletons. About 25% of the sample is in the top ten clones.

The label giving this sample's time point can be read as: about 28 days (+/-7) after the second vaccine dose. AZD1222 recipients whose second dose came at about 4 weeks and those whose second dose came at about 12 weeks were combined into one group, since spike-specific TCR depth and breadth did not differ between the two schedules. Samples from vaccinated people were obtained from the UK trials COV001 and COV002, which included a single-blind randomized controlled phase 2/3 trial of AZD1222 (ChAdOx1 nCoV-19) in healthy adults. For TCRbeta chain sequencing, PBMC samples from trial participants were taken at day 0 and at day 28 after the second dose. Reading the germline V gene gives CDR1 SGDLS and CDR2 YYNGEE. V ends up 3 bases short and J 0 bases short, with an unmatched junction base count of 9. The CDR3 goes from the cysteine to the phenylalanine over 18 residues. The kept DNA is CDR3 alone, 54 bases in frame from the first base.

As to this clone: Its antigen remains undetermined. Base qualities are not recorded, but no much larger clone differs from it by a single base.

Sequenced material: peripheral blood, taken 28 days after the second AZD1222 dose. The chain is made from TRBV9 and TRBJ2-1, with TRBD2 identical over 10 junction bases. The receptor's source is an adult who received the AZD1222 COVID-19 vaccine. This receptor has the CDR3 CASSDSGGPAGSYNEQFF. Here is the DNA: TGTGCCAGCAGCGATAGCGGGGGGCCGGCCGGCTCCTACAATGAGCAGTTCTTC.